This TCR beta chain was captured by sequencing in a study of T cells in Graves' hyperthyroidism and ophthalmopathy. Study results and caveats: The model forecast ophthalmopathy, anticipating it by a median 6.5 months before onset.

Patients aged 18 to 65 had newly diagnosed hyperthyroidism of under 2 months' duration. Every diagnosis used clinical symptoms, serum thyroxine and TRAb, thyroid ultrasound and orbital computed tomography. This blood was taken when hyperthyroidism was first diagnosed, before any ophthalmopathy symptoms existed. It was RNA transcripts that yielded the amplified TCR beta CDR3 regions. The HTBI primer set drove a first-round RT-PCR of the TCR CDR3. TCRdb reanalysed the multiplex PCR reads using MiXCR and keeps one entry per CDR3 protein. Of some 300,000 distinct CDR3 sequences detected, about an eighth appear once; the ten largest clones hold 6.5% to 10%. In this sample, this clonotype turned up a few times. Its antigen is not known. Losses at the gene ends were 4 bases for V and 4 bases for J; bases not matched to a gene: 4. Germline values: CDR1 MNHEY, CDR2 SVGEGT. The CDR3 has 14 residues.

Sequencing used blood. This chain joins TRBV6-2 or TRBV6-3 and TRBJ1-2; 9 bases agree with TRBD1. The sequence was obtained from a woman under 40 with Graves' hyperthyroidism that later progressed to Graves' ophthalmopathy. The CDR3 sequence: CASSWDRDLYGYTF. The CDR3 DNA sequence: TGTGCCAGCAGTTGGGACAGGGACCTCTATGGCTACACCTTC.